This entry describes one T cell receptor (beta chain). Its antigen is still unknown. This entry belongs to a study of long-term antiretroviral therapy in people with HIV. General study points: Repertoires with HIV possessed tighter CDR3 length spans than those of controls.

The assay, immunoSEQ v3.0, was run at survey level. Produced via immunoSEQ multiplex PCR; TCRdb's table is partial and in-frame only. The sample carries some 22,000 clones, 70% to 90% recorded once. This clonotype was obtained from a man between 18 and 29 years old with HIV. The sequences come from unsorted PBMCs, collected roughly 4 years after starting antiretroviral therapy.

CDR3 DNA sequence: TGTGCCAGCAGCTTCCGCGACACAGATACGCAGTATTTT. As protein: CASSFRDTDTQYF. The rearrangement joins TRBV11-2 to TRBJ2-3; D not resolved. V was shortened by 3 bases and J by 2 bases, with 6 bases between the two germline ends. This CDR3 has 13 residues. Germline lookup yields CDR1 SGHAT and CDR2 FQNNGV.